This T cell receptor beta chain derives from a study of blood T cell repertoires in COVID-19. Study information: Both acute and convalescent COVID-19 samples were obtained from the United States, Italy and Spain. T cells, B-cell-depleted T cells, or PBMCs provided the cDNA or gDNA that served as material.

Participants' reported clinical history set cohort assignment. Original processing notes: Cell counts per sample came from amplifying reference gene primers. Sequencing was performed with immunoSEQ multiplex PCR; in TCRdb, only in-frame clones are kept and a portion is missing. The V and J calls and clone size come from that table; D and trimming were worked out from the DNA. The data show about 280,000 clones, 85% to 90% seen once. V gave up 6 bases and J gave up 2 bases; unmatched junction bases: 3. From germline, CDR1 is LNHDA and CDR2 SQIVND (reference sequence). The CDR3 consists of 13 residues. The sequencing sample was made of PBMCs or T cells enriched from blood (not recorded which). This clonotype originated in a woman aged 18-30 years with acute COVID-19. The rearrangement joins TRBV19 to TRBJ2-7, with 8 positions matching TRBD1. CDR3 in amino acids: CASSWGQAYEQYF. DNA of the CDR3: TGTGCCAGTAGCTGGGGACAGGCCTACGAGCAGTACTTC. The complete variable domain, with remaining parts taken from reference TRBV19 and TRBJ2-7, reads DGGITQSPKYLFRKEGQNVTLSCEQNLNHDAMYWYRQDPGQGLRLIYYSQIVNDFQKGDIAEGYSVSREKKESFPLTVTSAQKNPTAFYLCASSWGQAYEQYFGPGTRLTVT.